The clone carrying this TCR beta chain has only one observation. This entry belongs to a study of shared clonotypes between healthy human individuals. The naive CD8 population came from CD45RO-negative cells selected for CCR7, without terminally differentiated effector memory CD45RA+ cells. TCRdb's copy holds only in-frame clones and misses some; the assay was immunoSEQ multiplex PCR. In the table there are roughly 570,000 clones, roughly 98% of which are singletons. The CDR3 is made up of 17 amino acids. CDR1 is SGDLS and CDR2 is YYNGEE in the germline V gene. Trimming took 0 bases from V and 6 from J, leaving 19 bases between them.

The chain combines TRBV9 with TRBJ1-5; D might be TRBD1 (6 bases). The TCR originated in a man aged 30-40 years in good health. Material for sequencing was naive CD8+ T cells sorted from blood. The CDR3 sequence is CASSVACGGPGSQPQHF. CDR3 bases: TGTGCCAGCAGCGTAGCCTGCGGGGGGCCGGGGTCTCAGCCCCAGCATTTT.